This passage covers 24 T cell receptor beta chains from one sample sequenced in a study of vaccination effects on CD4 cells after COVID-19. Antigens of these TCRs are unknown. Antigen-specific CD4+ T cells expanded by the ViraFEST assay with viral peptide pools were then sequenced. The culture ran for approximately 11 days before CD4+ T cells were isolated. PCR showed that the person got SARS-CoV-2 infection at some point between March and December 2020. Assay used: immunoSEQ multiplex PCR; TCRdb lists only in-frame clones, some missing. The sample yields around 50,000 clones, more than 65% seen once. The material sequenced was CD4+ T cells from PBMCs cultured with HIV peptides, taken before COVID-19 vaccination. Subset indicated: HIV-1 Nef peptide pool negative control/reference culture. The receptors shown here come from a human donor who had a prior SARS-CoV-2 infection.

The rearrangement uses TRBV19 and TRBJ1-6; D ambiguous. Trimming shortened V by 5 bases and J by 0 bases, and 14 bases separated the two germline ends. In germline, CDR1 is LNHDA, CDR2 SQIVND (reference sequence). The CDR3 is made up of 17 amino acids. This CDR3 is CASSEYFLSSYNSPLHF. As DNA, the CDR3 is TGTGCCAGTAGTGAATACTTCTTGAGCTCCTATAATTCACCCCTCCACTTT. The entire variable domain, with the rest obtained from reference TRBV19 and TRBJ1-6, is as follows: DGGITQSPKYLFRKEGQNVTLSCEQNLNHDAMYWYRQDPGQGLRLIYYSQIVNDFQKGDIAEGYSVSREKKESFPLTVTSAQKNPTAFYLCASSEYFLSSYNSPLHFGNGTRLTVT.

This chain connects TRBV5-1 to TRBJ2-7, with TRBD1 matching over 8 bases. The CDR3 totals 14 residues. Germline CDR1 reads SGHRS; CDR2 reads YFSETQ. The trim removed 0 bases at V and 1 base at J, leaving 0 bases unmatched. Written as DNA, the CDR3 is TGCGCCAGCAGCTTGGGACAGGGGTCCTACGAGCAGTACTTC. Its protein is CASSLGQGSYEQYF.

The rearrangement links TRBV6-6 to TRBJ2-5, with D maybe TRBD1 (5 bases). Deletions cut 6 bases from V and 5 bases from J, with 10 bases between. Looked up from germline, CDR1 is MNHNY and CDR2 is SVGAGI (reference sequence). The CDR3 covers 12 residues. In DNA form, the CDR3 reads TGTGCCAGCAGAGTGACAGAGGAGACCCAGTACTTC. This gives the protein CASRVTEETQYF.

The V and J genes are TRBV19 and TRBJ1-1; D ambiguous. Germline V gene data show CDR1 as LNHDA and CDR2 as SQIVND (reference sequence). With 6 bases removed from V and 6 bases from J, the gap between germline ends came to 14 bases. The CDR3 consists of 13 residues. The CDR3 sequence is CASSGLAGSEAFF. The CDR3 bases are TGTGCCAGTAGCGGACTTGCGGGGTCTGAAGCTTTCTTT. Filled out from reference TRBV19 and TRBJ1-1, the complete variable domain reads DGGITQSPKYLFRKEGQNVTLSCEQNLNHDAMYWYRQDPGQGLRLIYYSQIVNDFQKGDIAEGYSVSREKKESFPLTVTSAQKNPTAFYLCASSGLAGSEAFFGQGTRLTVV.

Only one count was recorded for this clone. This chain connects TRBV5-1 to TRBJ2-5; TRBD2 matches 8 bases. Germline lookup yields CDR1 SGHRS and CDR2 YFSETQ. J gave up 3 bases and V 2 bases, and 3 bases lay outside the gene matches. There are 14 residues in the CDR3. CDR3 protein: CASSLTAGEETQYF. The CDR3 DNA reads TGCGCCAGCAGCTTAACAGCGGGAGAAGAGACCCAGTACTTC.

This rearrangement joins TRBV29-1 to TRBJ2-3; 8 bases align to TRBD2. Trimming cost V 2 bases and J 3 bases; bases outside gene matches: 4. Germline CDR1 and CDR2: SQVTM and ANQGSEA. This CDR3 is 14 amino acids long. CDR3 region: CSVEIPSGTDTQYF. In nucleotides, the CDR3 is TGCAGCGTTGAAATCCCTAGCGGGACAGATACGCAGTATTTT.

CDR3 in DNA: TGTGCCAGCTCACTAAGACTAGCGGGAGGGCCAAGCCATGAGCAGTTCTTC. Protein product: CASSLRLAGGPSHEQFF. The gene calls are TRBV18 and TRBJ2-1, with 14 nucleotides matching TRBD2. This CDR3 is 17 amino acids long. The V segment lost 4 bases and the J segment 8 bases; nucleotides outside the gene matches: 10. Per the germline V gene, CDR1 is KGHSH and CDR2 is LQKENI.

The chain recombines TRBV21-1 with TRBJ2-7; the table assigns TRBD2, which was not confirmed against the DNA. TRBV21-1 is assigned pseudogene status. This CDR3 comprises 15 residues. CDR3: CASSLWRVPAYEQYF. The DNA of the CDR3 is TGTGCCAGCAGCCTCTGGCGGGTTCCCGCCTACGAGCAGTACTTC.

The chain couples TRBV13 to TRBJ2-7, with 8 bases that match TRBD2. Unmatched junction bases numbered 8, after V lost 3 bases and J lost 4 bases. Per the germline V gene, CDR1 is PRHDT and CDR2 is FYEKMQ (reference sequence). This CDR3 comprises 15 residues. CDR3 nucleotides: TGTGCCAGCAGCTTGGTACGGGGGGGCCCATACGAGCAGTACTTC. Protein: CASSLVRGGPYEQYF.

This clone came up once. The chain carries TRBV7-2 and TRBJ2-5; D unresolved. Germline loops: CDR1 SGHTA, CDR2 FQGNSA. The CDR3 extends over 14 amino acids. The germline V and J ends were trimmed by 4 bases and 5 bases, with 14 bases remaining between them. The CDR3 loop is CASSSTRLGETQYF. The CDR3 DNA reads as TGTGCCAGCAGCTCGACGAGGTTGGGGGAGACCCAGTACTTC.

In this sample, this clone turned up a few times. The rearrangement links TRBV15 to TRBJ2-1; a possible D gene is TRBD2 (6 bases). V was trimmed by 3 bases and J by 8 bases, leaving 14 bases between them. The CDR3 extends over 14 amino acids. CDR1 is LNHNV and CDR2 is YYDKDF in the germline V gene (reference sequence). CDR3 in DNA: TGTGCCACCAGCAGGGGAGGACCGAGGGATGAGCAGTTCTTC. Its protein is CATSRGGPRDEQFF.

J is TRBJ2-2 and V is TRBV9; the D gene is possibly TRBD2 (5 bases). Germline loops: CDR1 SGDLS, CDR2 YYNGEE. Trimming took off 4 bases at V and 2 bases at J, with 12 bases between the two ends. The CDR3 has 15 residues. The DNA for the CDR3 is TGTGCCAGCAGCCCCCGACGGGAAAACACCGGGGAGCTGTTTTTT. Its translation: CASSPRRENTGELFF.

The V call is TRBV5-6, the J call TRBJ2-1; 7 nucleotides align to TRBD1. After removal of 9 bases from V and 10 bases from J, the junction contained 19 bases not matched to a gene. The germline CDR1 and CDR2 sequences are SGHDT and YYEEEE. The CDR3 spans 15 residues. The CDR3 DNA follows: TGTGCCACCCGGTTCGGGACAGCCATGCTTGAGGAGCAGTTCTTC. This translates into CATRFGTAMLEEQFF.

The V gene is TRBV10-3, the J gene TRBJ2-3; D possibly corresponds to TRBD2 (5 bases). Trimming took off 6 bases at V and 0 bases at J, with 19 bases between the two ends. Germline CDR1 and CDR2: ENHRY and SYGVKD. The CDR3 extends over 17 amino acids. The CDR3 loop is CAISVMGAARSTDTQYF. The CDR3 DNA reads TGTGCCATCAGCGTTATGGGAGCGGCCCGTAGCACAGATACGCAGTATTTT.

This clone has only one observation. This rearrangement joins TRBV15 to TRBJ1-2, with D tentatively TRBD1 (6 bases). This CDR3 comprises 13 residues. Trimming stripped 1 base from V and 12 bases from J, with 15 bases between. Germline V gene sequence: CDR1 LNHNV, CDR2 YYDKDF (reference sequence). Here the CDR3 DNA reads TGTGCCACCAGCAGAGGGGACACGATCGATAACACCTTC. Translated, it gives CATSRGDTIDNTF. The variable domain in full, with the rest retrieved from reference TRBV15 and TRBJ1-2, is DAMVIQNPRYQVTQFGKPVTLSCSQTLNHNVMYWYQQKSSQAPKLLFHYYDKDFNNEADTPDNFQSRRPNTSFCFLDIRSPGLGDTAMYLCATSRGDTIDNTFGSGTRLTVV.

The chain carries TRBV2 and TRBJ1-1, with D uncertain. CDR1 is SNHLY and CDR2 is FYNNEI in the germline V gene. V was pared by 6 bases and J by 1 base, with 12 bases between. The CDR3 sequence is 14 residues long. CDR3 protein: CASRAETENTEAFF. DNA for the CDR3: TGTGCCAGCAGGGCCGAGACGGAGAACACTGAAGCTTTCTTT. Together with reference TRBV2 and TRBJ1-1, the CDR3 gives the full variable domain: EPEVTQTPSHQVTQMGQEVILRCVPISNHLYFYWYRQILGQKVEFLVSFYNNEISEKSEIFDDQFSVERPDGSNFTLKIRSTKLEDSAMYFCASRAETENTEAFFGQGTRLTVV.

The V call is TRBV15, the J call TRBJ2-1; 11 nucleotides align to TRBD1. Germline values: CDR1 LNHNV, CDR2 YYDKDF (reference sequence). V lost 1 base, J lost 6 bases, and 2 bases stayed unmatched. CDR3 length equals 15 residues. The CDR3 loop is CATSRGGTGGNEQFF. CDR3 DNA sequence: TGTGCCACCAGCAGAGGGGGGACAGGGGGCAATGAGCAGTTCTTC.

The CDR3 sequence: CASSPAGVGYEQYF. DNA of the CDR3: TGTGCCAGCTCACCGGCGGGGGTCGGTTACGAGCAGTACTTC. The chain combines TRBV18 with TRBJ2-7; 7 nucleotides line up with TRBD2. This CDR3 comprises 14 residues. With 3 bases clipped from V and 4 bases from J, the junction kept 6 bases outside the gene matches. Per germline, CDR1 KGHSH and CDR2 LQKENI.

In the case of this clone: Germline is not matched at one junction end, which may reflect a read error. The J gene is TRBJ2-3, the V gene TRBV4-1, with D possibly matching TRBD2 (6 bases). CDR1 MGHRA and CDR2 YSYEKL come from the germline V gene. The CDR3 spans 16 residues. DNA of the CDR3: TGCGCCAGCAGCCAAGAAGGGCTGCTGGAAGCGGGCCGTCCGTTTTTT. Translated: CASSQEGLLEAGRPFF.

V is TRBV2 and J is TRBJ1-4; a weak D match, TRBD1 (6 bases). The CDR3 has 16 residues. The V end was cut by 9 bases, the J end by 3 bases, with 20 bases between. Germline assignment: CDR1 SNHLY and CDR2 FYNNEI. This CDR3 reads CASTPQGRRANEKLFF. The CDR3, as DNA: TGTGCCAGTACCCCTCAGGGGCGCAGAGCTAATGAAAAACTGTTTTTT.

By sample fraction, this clone is medium-sized (0.01 to 0.1%). The J gene is TRBJ2-3, the V gene TRBV19; 8 bases agree with TRBD2. The CDR3 has 16 amino acids. The germline CDR1 and CDR2 sequences are LNHDA and SQIVND (reference sequence). V was clipped by 5 bases and J by 1 base; unmatched bases: 8. This CDR3 is CASSVYSGTRTDTQYF. CDR3 nucleotides: TGTGCCAGTAGTGTTTATAGCGGGACCCGCACAGATACGCAGTATTTT.

The J gene is TRBJ1-5, the V gene TRBV27; the D is unclear. V was cut by 3 bases and J by 1 base, with 10 bases left in between. The CDR3 totals 15 residues. The germline V gene encodes CDR1 MNHEY and CDR2 SMNVEV (reference sequence). CDR3 amino acids: CASSFEPFSNQPQHF. The CDR3 nucleotides are TGTGCCAGCAGTTTTGAACCTTTCAGCAATCAGCCCCAGCATTTT.

Only a few counts were recorded for this clone. The rearrangement links TRBV7-8 to TRBJ2-1; 9 bases agree with TRBD2. Germline V gives CDR1 SGHVS, CDR2 FQNEAQ. Trimming took 7 bases from V and 2 from J; bases not matched to a gene: 9. There are 16 residues in the CDR3. The CDR3 nucleotides are TGTGCCAGCAACCTAAAAGCGGGGGGCACCTACAATGAGCAGTTCTTC. It yields the protein CASNLKAGGTYNEQFF.

V gene TRBV2 combines with J gene TRBJ2-5, with 7 positions matching TRBD2. This CDR3 region has 15 residues. V lost 4 bases to trimming and J lost 0 bases; unmatched junction nucleotides: 5. The V gene's germline CDR1 is SNHLY and CDR2 FYNNEI. CDR3 sequence (DNA): TGTGCCAGCAGTGGGATAGCGGGCTACCAAGAGACCCAGTACTTC. This sequence encodes CASSGIAGYQETQYF.